One sample yielded the 29 T cell receptor beta chains listed below, sequenced in a study of blood T cell repertoires in COVID-19. The table came from immunoSEQ multiplex PCR; TCRdb's copy has only in-frame clones and leaves some out. This table holds about 270,000 clones, 85% to 95% found once. Sequences were obtained from PBMCs or T cells enriched from blood (not recorded which). The receptors derive from a man in his forties who had been exposed to COVID-19.

The rearrangement joins TRBV7-3 to TRBJ2-5; unclear D gene. The germline CDR1 and CDR2 sequences are SGHTA and FQGTGA. V lost 1 base, J lost 2 bases, and 5 bases lay in between. This CDR3 is built from 13 residues. CDR3 sequence (DNA): TGTGCCAGCAGCTTAAGTCCACAAGAGACCCAGTACTTC. It translates to CASSLSPQETQYF.

This chain links TRBV27 with TRBJ1-3; the match to TRBD1 covers 9 bases. Losses at the gene ends were 5 bases for V and 3 bases for J; bases not matched to a gene: 8. The CDR3 spans 16 residues. From germline, CDR1 is MNHEY and CDR2 SMNVEV (reference sequence). CDR3 DNA sequence: TGTGCCAGCAGTCCGACGACAGGGGGTGGTGGAAACACCATATATTTT. It specifies CASSPTTGGGGNTIYF.

This clone has only one observation. The rearrangement links TRBV10-3 to TRBJ1-1; 7 bases fit TRBD1. This CDR3 spans 13 amino acids. V lost 8 bases, J lost 0 bases, and 3 bases stayed unmatched. Germline-derived CDR1 and CDR2 are ENHRY and SYGVKD. CDR3 nucleotide sequence: TGTGCCATCCGACAGGGCGTGAACACTGAAGCTTTCTTT. It translates to CAIRQGVNTEAFF.

The rearrangement joins TRBV7-3 to TRBJ1-4; possibly TRBD1 for D (6 bases). Germline V CDR1 and CDR2: SGHTA, FQGTGA. CDR3 length equals 15 residues. The ends were cut back, 0 bases at V and 3 bases at J, with 8 bases in the middle. This CDR3 is CASSLTGGPNEKLFF. In DNA, the CDR3 is TGTGCCAGCAGCTTAACGGGGGGGCCTAATGAAAAACTGTTTTTT. Supplemented by reference TRBV7-3 and TRBJ1-4, the full variable domain reads GAGVSQTPSNKVTEKGKYVELRCDPISGHTALYWYRQSLGQGPEFLIYFQGTGAADDSGLPNDRFFAVRPEGSVSTLKIQRTERGDSAVYLCASSLTGGPNEKLFFGSGTQLSVL.

This sequence joins TRBV19 and TRBJ1-4; 9 positions agree with TRBD1. The V and J ends lost 3 bases and 8 bases, in that order; junction bases with no gene match: 10. The CDR3 runs to 16 residues. Germline assignment: CDR1 LNHDA and CDR2 SQIVND (reference sequence). The CDR3: CASSIRTGGAREKLFF. The CDR3 coding sequence is TGTGCCAGTAGTATCCGCACAGGGGGCGCCAGGGAAAAACTGTTTTTT.

The count of this clone is one. As DNA, the CDR3 is TGTGCCAGCATACGGGGGAACACTGAAGCTTTCTTT. This codes for CASIRGNTEAFF. The V call is TRBV11-2, the J call TRBJ1-1; no firm D call. The germline V and J ends were trimmed by 7 bases and 1 base, with 7 bases remaining between them. CDR3 length: 12 residues. The germline gives CDR1 SGHAT, CDR2 FQNNGV.

The chain combines TRBV27 with TRBJ1-1, with no clear D. Germline V gene sequence: CDR1 MNHEY, CDR2 SMNVEV (reference sequence). The CDR3 has 12 amino acids. V lost 6 bases, J lost 4 bases, and 9 bases lay in between. This chain's CDR3 is CASRRLGTEAFF. As DNA, the CDR3 is TGTGCCAGCAGGCGGCTGGGCACTGAAGCTTTCTTT.

The chain couples TRBV2 to TRBJ2-2, with D unresolved. The CDR3 totals 14 residues. The germline V and J ends were trimmed by 2 bases and 6 bases, with 10 bases remaining between them. The germline V gene has CDR1 SNHLY and CDR2 FYNNEI. The CDR3 here is CASSENPPAGELFF. CDR3 DNA sequence: TGTGCCAGCAGTGAAAACCCCCCGGCCGGGGAGCTGTTTTTT. The variable domain in full, with the rest retrieved from reference TRBV2 and TRBJ2-2, is EPEVTQTPSHQVTQMGQEVILRCVPISNHLYFYWYRQILGQKVEFLVSFYNNEISEKSEIFDDQFSVERPDGSNFTLKIRSTKLEDSAMYFCASSENPPAGELFFGEGSRLTVL.

This sequence joins TRBV9 and TRBJ1-2; no clear D. This CDR3 comprises 13 residues. In germline, CDR1 is SGDLS, CDR2 YYNGEE. V lost 4 bases to trimming and J lost 6 bases, with 13 bases between them. CDR3 nucleotide sequence: TGTGCCAGCAGCCCGAGTTGGGGAGATGGCTACACCTTC. Encoded protein: CASSPSWGDGYTF. The entire variable domain, with the rest obtained from reference TRBV9 and TRBJ1-2, is as follows: DSGVTQTPKHLITATGQRVTLRCSPRSGDLSVYWYQQSLDQGLQFLIQYYNGEERAKGNILERFSAQQFPDLHSELNLSSLELGDSALYFCASSPSWGDGYTFGSGTRLTVV.

V is TRBV30 and J is TRBJ2-7; TRBD2 matches 9 bases. CDR1 is GTSNPN, CDR2 SVGIG, per germline (reference sequence). The CDR3 runs 14 residues. The ends lost 7 bases at V and 1 base at J; junction bases unmatched: 8. CDR3 sequence reads: CAYTTAGGSYEQYF. Written as DNA, the CDR3 is TGTGCCTATACAACAGCGGGAGGATCCTACGAGCAGTACTTC.

The V gene is TRBV5-6, the J gene TRBJ1-1, with D tentatively TRBD1 (6 bases). Germline-derived CDR1 and CDR2 are SGHDT and YYEEEE. The CDR3 spans 14 residues. V was shortened by 6 bases and J by 1 base, with 13 bases between the two germline ends. The CDR3 DNA sequence: TGTGCCAGCAACAGGGACTATGGGAACACTGAAGCTTTCTTT. Protein: CASNRDYGNTEAFF. Full variable domain (missing parts from reference TRBV5-6 and TRBJ1-1): DAGVTQSPTHLIKTRGQQVTLRCSPKSGHDTVSWYQQALGQGPQFIFQYYEEEERQRGNFPDRFSGHQFPNYSSELNVNALLLGDSALYLCASNRDYGNTEAFFGQGTRLTVV.

V is TRBV28 and J is TRBJ2-1; 11 nucleotides align to TRBD2. With V trimmed by 2 bases and J by 4 bases, 7 bases remained unmatched. CDR3 length: 17 residues. Germline-derived CDR1 and CDR2 are MDHEN and SYDVKM. The CDR3 loop is CASSLASTSGKYNEQFF. DNA of the CDR3: TGTGCCAGCAGTTTAGCCTCGACTAGCGGGAAATACAATGAGCAGTTCTTC.

This chain links TRBV5-1 with TRBJ2-3, with 10 positions matching TRBD2. V trimming: 0 bases; J trimming: 5 bases; junction bases outside the gene matches: 12. There are 18 residues in the CDR3. The germline CDR1 and CDR2 sequences are SGHRS and YFSETQ. Here the CDR3 reads CASSLASLAGVWKDTQYF. DNA for the CDR3: TGCGCCAGCAGCTTGGCAAGCCTAGCGGGAGTCTGGAAAGATACGCAGTATTTT.

V gene TRBV5-6 combines with J gene TRBJ1-2; 8 nucleotides align to TRBD1. The CDR3 extends over 14 amino acids. The germline V gene has CDR1 SGHDT and CDR2 YYEEEE. J lost 4 bases, V lost 3 bases, and 5 bases had no gene match. The CDR3 sequence is CASSSGQGAYGYTF. CDR3 DNA sequence: TGTGCCAGCAGCTCCGGACAGGGAGCCTATGGCTACACCTTC.

The chain couples TRBV27 to TRBJ2-1; D perhaps matches TRBD2 (5 bases). V lost 3 bases to trimming and J lost 11 bases, with 14 bases between them. CDR3 size: 13 residues. Germline V gene sequence: CDR1 MNHEY, CDR2 SMNVEV (reference sequence). The CDR3 loop reads CASSLVGVGKQFF. CDR3 DNA sequence: TGTGCCAGCAGTTTGGTGGGAGTAGGGAAGCAGTTCTTC.

This clone is a singleton in its sample. V and J are TRBV27 and TRBJ2-1; TRBD1 might be the D (5 bases). CDR3 length equals 12 residues. V was cut by 3 bases and J by 9 bases, with 9 bases left in between. CDR1 and CDR2 from the germline V gene are MNHEY and SMNVEV (reference sequence). This CDR3 is CASSFLRGEQFF. Written as DNA, the CDR3 is TGTGCCAGCAGTTTCCTTAGGGGTGAGCAGTTCTTC.

The rearrangement uses TRBV7-2 and TRBJ2-1, with 12 bases identical to TRBD1. The CDR3 runs 16 residues. V was clipped by 5 bases and J by 9 bases; unmatched bases: 11. Germline CDR1 SGHTA, CDR2 FQGNSA. The CDR3 is CASSPKRGTGGIEQFF. CDR3 sequence (DNA): TGTGCCAGCAGCCCAAAAAGAGGGACAGGGGGCATTGAGCAGTTCTTC.

This clone was seen just once. The V gene is TRBV28, the J gene TRBJ1-5; D remains ambiguous. Germline values: CDR1 MDHEN, CDR2 SYDVKM. CDR3 length: 16 residues. Trimming pared 2 bases from V and 4 bases from J, leaving 15 bases between. The CDR3 DNA reads TGTGCCAGCAGTTTAGGGAGACCGATTTGGAATCAGCCCCAGCATTTT. Its translation is CASSLGRPIWNQPQHF.

This clone came up a few times. The chain employs TRBV4-2 and TRBJ2-1, with 10 nucleotides matching TRBD1. The CDR3 extends over 17 amino acids. The V and J ends lost 1 base and 3 bases, in that order; junction bases with no gene match: 6. CDR1 is LGHNA, CDR2 YNFKEQ, per germline. The CDR3 DNA follows: TGTGCCAGCAGCCAAGTTCTCAGGGACAGGGGCTACAATGAGCAGTTCTTC. Its protein product is CASSQVLRDRGYNEQFF.

The chain has TRBV7-9 and TRBJ1-2; D possibly corresponds to TRBD1 (5 bases). There are 14 residues in the CDR3. In germline, CDR1 is SEHNR, CDR2 FQNEAQ (reference sequence). Trimming pared 8 bases from V and 3 bases from J, leaving 16 bases between. This CDR3 reads CASPTPGLDYGYTF. The CDR3 region has the DNA TGTGCCAGCCCGACCCCAGGGTTGGACTATGGCTACACCTTC. The full variable domain, with the rest looked up from reference TRBV7-9 and TRBJ1-2, is DTGVSQNPRHKITKRGQNVTFRCDPISEHNRLYWYRQTLGQGPEFLTYFQNEAQLEKSRLLSDRFSAERPKGSFSTLEIQRTEQGDSAMYLCASPTPGLDYGYTFGSGTRLTVV.

V and J are TRBV28 and TRBJ1-2, with D maybe TRBD1 (6 bases). The germline V gene encodes CDR1 MDHEN and CDR2 SYDVKM. This CDR3 spans 12 amino acids. Trimming cost V 6 bases and J 4 bases, with 9 bases left between them. Here the CDR3 DNA reads TGTGCCAGCAGGACAGGAAGCTATGGCTACACCTTC. Translation gives CASRTGSYGYTF.

The chain carries TRBV2 and TRBJ2-1; weak D call: TRBD1 (6 bases). V shed 3 bases and J shed 6 bases, with 12 bases lying between them. Germline lookup yields CDR1 SNHLY and CDR2 FYNNEI. The length of the CDR3 is 14 residues. CDR3: CASSDSQGGNEQFF. The CDR3 DNA follows: TGTGCCAGCAGTGATTCCCAAGGGGGCAATGAGCAGTTCTTC.

This clone was seen just once. J is TRBJ1-5 and V is TRBV19; no definite D call. CDR1 and CDR2 (germline): LNHDA, SQIVND (reference sequence). The CDR3 covers 13 residues. V lost 5 bases and J lost 7, with 12 bases in between. The CDR3 is CASSDTAPQPQHF. The CDR3 nucleotides are TGTGCCAGTAGTGATACAGCTCCACAGCCCCAGCATTTT.

The chain employs TRBV9 and TRBJ1-2, with D hard to call. Germline CDR1 reads SGDLS; CDR2 reads YYNGEE. V was shortened by 4 bases and J by 0 bases, with 16 bases between the two germline ends. The length of the CDR3 is 16 residues. The CDR3 spells CASSTTEQFANYGYTF. The CDR3 DNA reads as TGTGCCAGCAGCACCACCGAACAATTCGCTAACTATGGCTACACCTTC.

This chain links TRBV7-9 with TRBJ1-2; D might be TRBD1 (5 bases). CDR1 is SEHNR, CDR2 FQNEAQ, per germline (reference sequence). V lost 5 bases and J lost 3, with 7 bases in between. This CDR3 has 12 amino acids. CDR3: CASSPTDYGYTF. The CDR3 nucleotides are TGTGCCAGCAGCCCGACAGACTATGGCTACACCTTC. Using reference TRBV7-9 and TRBJ1-2 for the parts outside the CDR3, the full variable domain is DTGVSQNPRHKITKRGQNVTFRCDPISEHNRLYWYRQTLGQGPEFLTYFQNEAQLEKSRLLSDRFSAERPKGSFSTLEIQRTEQGDSAMYLCASSPTDYGYTFGSGTRLTVV.

This chain uses TRBV6-5 with TRBJ1-4; D gene unclear. CDR3 length: 11 residues. Germline V gene sequence: CDR1 MNHEY, CDR2 SVGAGI. V was cut by 8 bases and J by 8 bases, with 9 bases left in between. The CDR3 DNA sequence: TGTGCCAGCGGAGACTCCGAAAAACTGTTTTTT. Protein: CASGDSEKLFF.

The chain combines TRBV5-1 with TRBJ2-2; TRBD2 matches 7 bases. The CDR3 covers 17 residues. The germline V gene has CDR1 SGHRS and CDR2 YFSETQ. V was pared by 1 base and J by 0 bases, with 6 bases of the junction left unmatched. The chain's CDR3 is CASSLFSGGANTGELFF. The DNA of the CDR3 is TGCGCCAGCAGCTTGTTTTCGGGAGGCGCGAACACCGGGGAGCTGTTTTTT.

The V and J genes are TRBV5-4 and TRBJ2-7, with D perhaps matching TRBD1 (7 bases). The length of the CDR3 is 15 residues. Per the germline V gene, CDR1 is SGHNT and CDR2 is YYREEE (reference sequence). The V end lost 5 bases, the J end lost 5 bases, and 20 bases lay between the germline ends. CDR3 bases: TGTGCCAGCAGTCGACCCTGGGCAGGGGGGCACGAGCAGTACTTC. This translates into CASSRPWAGGHEQYF.

The chain combines TRBV10-3 with TRBJ2-3; TRBD1 might be the D (5 bases). From germline, CDR1 is ENHRY and CDR2 SYGVKD. Trimming took 2 bases from V and 6 from J, leaving 12 bases between them. The CDR3 runs 14 residues. The CDR3 DNA is TGTGCCATCAGTGAGCGGCAGGGCAGTGATACGCAGTATTTT. Translated: CAISERQGSDTQYF.